Listed below are T cell receptor beta chains from one sample, sequenced in a study of human T cells and chemical hapten exposure. In TCRdb, the RACE reads were re-called with MiXCR into one record per CDR3 protein. Counted here are tens of thousands of distinct CDR3 sequences, roughly 9.1% occurring once; the ten biggest clones make up roughly 4%. The material sequenced was whole blood, taken in connection with sensitization to the hapten diphenylcyclopropenone (DPC). All receptors derive from a woman in her 40s with alopecia areata. Some clones in this sample may be carry-over from other donors' samples. The CDR3 runs from the conserved cysteine through the conserved F or W. D genes are given only for firm matches. The size of a clone is reported for some rows only, either as once, few or many, or as a class for expanded clones.

j_call d_call v_call clone_size cdr3_aa cdr3_nt
TRBJ2-3 TRBD1 TRBV6-4 few CASSDSPTGVDRASTDTQYF TGTGCCAGCAGTGACTCGCCCACCGGGGTGGACAGGGCTAGCACAGATACGCAGTATTTT
TRBJ2-7 TRBD2 TRBV7-8 many CASSPWTSGVKLGEQYF TGTGCCAGCAGCCCCTGGACTAGCGGGGTCAAACTCGGGGAGCAGTACTTC
TRBJ2-3 TRBD2 TRBV7-8 - CASTLRSGGGMTDTQYF TGTGCCAGCACCCTGCGGTCTGGCGGGGGTATGACAGATACGCAGTATTTT
TRBJ2-1 TRBD2 TRBV11-2 many CASSLEGAGGPDEQFF TGTGCCAGCAGCTTAGAGGGCGCGGGGGGCCCCGATGAGCAGTTCTTC
TRBJ2-2 - TRBV4-1 - CASSLGRGDTGELFF TGCGCCAGCAGCCTGGGAAGGGGGGACACCGGGGAGCTGTTTTTT
TRBJ1-6 - TRBV28 few CASSVQGVSSPLHF TGTGCCAGCAGTGTGCAGGGTGTTTCTTCACCCCTCCACTTT
TRBJ1-1 - TRBV4-1 few CASSQDRGFEAFF TGCGCCAGCAGCCAAGATCGGGGGTTCGAAGCTTTCTTT
TRBJ1-6 TRBD1 TRBV7-9 many CASNRDSVRSPLHF TGTGCCAGCAACCGGGACAGTGTGCGTTCACCCCTCCACTTT
TRBJ1-1 - TRBV19 many CASSAESRLYTEAFF TGTGCCAGTAGTGCCGAATCCAGGCTGTACACTGAAGCTTTCTTT
TRBJ2-1 - TRBV7-9 few CASSFGGDNEQFF TGTGCCAGCAGCTTCGGAGGAGACAATGAGCAGTTCTTC
TRBJ2-5 - TRBV12-3/TRBV12-4 - CASSPLYGGETQYF TGTGCCAGCAGTCCTTTATACGGGGGTGAGACCCAGTACTTC
TRBJ2-2 TRBD1 TRBV28 few CASSPPGGETGELFF TGTGCCAGCAGTCCGCCAGGGGGCGAAACCGGGGAGCTGTTTTTT
TRBJ1-2 - TRBV7-9 medium-sized CASSFLTDYGYTF TGTGCCAGCAGCTTCCTTACAGACTATGGCTACACCTTC
TRBJ2-3 TRBD1 TRBV10-1 many CASSGVGQGADTQYF TGCGCCAGCAGTGGTGTGGGACAGGGGGCAGATACGCAGTATTTT
TRBJ1-1 TRBD1 TRBV28 - CASSSTGRFAFF TGTGCCAGCAGTTCGACAGGGAGGTTTGCTTTCTTT
TRBJ2-6 TRBD1 TRBV5-1 - CASSLAEGASGANVLTF TGCGCCAGCAGCTTGGCTGAGGGGGCGTCTGGGGCCAACGTCCTGACTTTC
TRBJ2-7 TRBD2 TRBV6-5 - CASSTSRRGGYLYEQYF TGTGCCAGCAGTACCAGTCGTCGGGGGGGCTATTTGTACGAGCAGTACTTC
TRBJ2-1 TRBD2 TRBV5-8 once CASSLAAGVYNEQFF TGTGCCAGCAGCTTAGCAGCGGGGGTATACAATGAGCAGTTCTTC
TRBJ2-3 TRBD2 TRBV4-2 few CASSPTSGGPASTDTQYF TGTGCCAGCAGCCCAACTAGCGGGGGGCCCGCTAGCACAGATACGCAGTATTTT
TRBJ1-2 TRBD1 TRBV28 many CASSLGDRWSGYTF TGTGCCAGCAGTTTGGGGGACAGGTGGAGTGGCTACACCTTC
TRBJ1-5 TRBD1 TRBV6-2/TRBV6-3 many CASRDPTGEGYIGNQPQHF TGTGCCAGCAGGGATCCGACAGGGGAGGGTTATATCGGCAATCAGCCCCAGCATTTT
TRBJ2-7 - TRBV15 few CATSREGGYEQYF TGTGCCACCAGCAGAGAAGGAGGGTACGAGCAGTACTTC
TRBJ1-4 - TRBV19 - CASSIGLGQTREKLFF TGTGCCAGTAGTATTGGCCTCGGACAGACTAGAGAAAAACTGTTTTTT
TRBJ1-5 - TRBV2 few CASGPLNSNQPQHF TGTGCCAGCGGGCCGTTAAATAGCAATCAGCCCCAGCATTTT
TRBJ1-5 - TRBV4-2 many CASSQIGGQPQHF TGTGCCAGCAGCCAAATAGGAGGGCAGCCCCAGCATTTT
TRBJ2-7 - TRBV20-1 many CSATKISARQYF TGCAGTGCTACTAAGATTAGCGCGAGACAGTACTTC
TRBJ1-2 - TRBV7-9 - CASRLDGDYGYTF TGTGCCAGCAGACTCGACGGAGACTATGGCTACACCTTC
TRBJ1-2 - TRBV11-2 - CASSQDSTLIYNYGYTF TGTGCCAGCAGCCAGGATTCAACACTTATATACAACTATGGCTACACCTTC
TRBJ2-5 - TRBV11-1 many CASTNQRQETQYF TGTGCCAGCACTAATCAGCGGCAAGAGACCCAGTACTTC
TRBJ2-3 - TRBV7-3 few CASSLEGPLNTQYF TGTGCCAGCAGCTTAGAAGGACCCCTCAATACGCAGTATTTT
TRBJ1-5 - TRBV10-3 many CAISGGDGNQPQHF TGTGCCATCAGTGGGGGGGACGGCAATCAGCCCCAGCATTTT
TRBJ2-5 - TRBV18 - CASSSGQKLYQETQYF TGTGCCAGCTCATCCGGACAGAAGCTATACCAAGAGACCCAGTACTTC
TRBJ1-2 - TRBV3-1 many CASSQVDENYGYTF TGTGCCAGCAGCCAAGTTGACGAGAACTATGGCTACACCTTC
TRBJ1-2 - TRBV7-9 many CASSLDTSYGYTF TGTGCCAGCAGCTTAGACACCTCCTATGGCTACACCTTC
TRBJ1-5 - TRBV6-2/TRBV6-3 - CASRQGYGNQPQHF TGTGCCAGCAGACAGGGCTATGGCAATCAGCCCCAGCATTTT
TRBJ2-7 - TRBV20-1 few CSARDPKKLPYEQYF TGCAGTGCTAGAGATCCGAAAAAGTTACCCTACGAGCAGTACTTC
TRBJ1-4 - TRBV28 - CASSQTGRWANEKLFF TGTGCCAGCAGCCAAACAGGGAGGTGGGCTAATGAAAAACTGTTTTTT
TRBJ1-4 TRBD1 TRBV20-1 many CSAKLQGARANEKLFF TGCAGTGCTAAATTACAGGGGGCGCGAGCTAATGAAAAACTGTTTTTT
TRBJ2-1 - TRBV9 medium-sized CASSVGRNNYNEQFF TGTGCCAGCAGCGTAGGGCGGAATAACTACAATGAGCAGTTCTTC
TRBJ1-4 - TRBV5-1 many CASSWKGATNEKLFF TGCGCCAGCAGCTGGAAGGGAGCAACTAATGAAAAACTGTTTTTT
TRBJ2-1 TRBD1 TRBV11-3 few CASSLDRGRDEQFF TGTGCCAGCAGCCTGGACAGGGGGCGTGATGAGCAGTTCTTC
TRBJ1-2 TRBD1 TRBV7-2 few CASSLVRGQGSSYTF TGTGCCAGCAGCTTAGTCAGGGGACAGGGTTCGAGCTACACCTTC
TRBJ1-4 - TRBV11-2 many CASSSEVGATNEKLFF TGTGCCAGCAGCTCCGAGGTCGGGGCAACTAATGAAAAACTGTTTTTT
TRBJ2-3 - TRBV4-3 - CASSPRLGVTDTQYF TGCGCCAGCAGCCCAAGATTGGGGGTCACAGATACGCAGTATTTT
TRBJ2-7 TRBD1 TRBV7-2 - CASTPGQGDYEQYF TGTGCCAGCACCCCGGGACAGGGTGATTACGAGCAGTACTTC
TRBJ2-6 - TRBV28 many CASSLYRPGANVLTF TGTGCCAGCAGTTTATACCGGCCAGGGGCCAACGTCCTGACTTTC
TRBJ2-7 - TRBV7-2 - CASSPNYEQYF TGTGCCAGCAGCCCTAACTACGAGCAGTACTTC